The 13 T cell receptor beta chains below were found in one sample sequenced in a study of blood T cell repertoires in COVID-19. Some clones are missing from TCRdb's copy, which holds only in-frame ones; the method was immunoSEQ multiplex PCR. This sample carries about 180,000 clones, 79% of them seen once, and the ten largest clones take 8.1%. The sample consisted of peripheral blood. These receptors came from a woman aged 55 to 70 with COVID-19, enrolled during active disease.

V usage is TRBV7-3 and J usage is TRBJ2-1; the D gene is possibly TRBD2 (6 bases). CDR3 size: 18 residues. The V gene lost 6 bases and the J gene lost 0 bases, with 21 bases spanning the gap. Germline loops: CDR1 SGHTA, CDR2 FQGTGA. Written as DNA, the CDR3 is TGTGCCAGCAGTTACCGACCAACTAGCACGAGCTCCTACAATGAGCAGTTCTTC. This encodes CASSYRPTSTSSYNEQFF.

The chain employs TRBV2 and TRBJ2-2; 8 positions match TRBD2. This CDR3 comprises 15 residues. Per the germline V gene, CDR1 is SNHLY and CDR2 is FYNNEI. V lost 6 bases and J lost 4; bases outside the gene matches: 7. The CDR3 region is CASRETGTSTGELFF. The CDR3 DNA reads TGTGCCAGCAGAGAGACCGGGACTAGCACCGGGGAGCTGTTTTTT.

V is TRBV6-5 and J is TRBJ2-7, with 8 bases matching TRBD2. This CDR3 is 15 amino acids long. Trimming removed 6 bases from V and 2 bases from J; junction bases left unmatched: 9. Germline lookup yields CDR1 MNHEY and CDR2 SVGAGI. The CDR3 is CASSPRAGGTYEQYF. In DNA, the CDR3 is TGTGCCAGCAGCCCACGTGCGGGAGGTACCTACGAGCAGTACTTC.

This clone was detected a few times. This CDR3 is CASNFPGQGDNSPLHF. In DNA, the CDR3 is TGTGCCAGCAACTTCCCGGGACAGGGGGATAATTCACCCCTCCACTTT. The rearrangement uses TRBV2 and TRBJ1-6, with 11 bases identical to TRBD1. This CDR3 is built from 16 residues. Germline V gene data show CDR1 as SNHLY and CDR2 as FYNNEI. V gave up 7 bases and J gave up 5 bases; unmatched junction bases: 7.

The chain is built from TRBV7-8 and TRBJ2-3; D not resolved. CDR3 length: 15 amino acids. V was trimmed by 3 bases and J by 8 bases, leaving 18 bases between them. The germline V gene encodes CDR1 SGHVS and CDR2 FQNEAQ. The CDR3 is CASSFPPSVEGTQYF. The CDR3 DNA is TGTGCCAGCAGCTTCCCCCCCAGCGTAGAAGGTACGCAGTATTTT.

The V gene is TRBV11-2, the J gene TRBJ1-2; D call uncertain. The CDR3 totals 14 residues. CDR1 is SGHAT and CDR2 is FQNNGV in the germline V gene. The ends were cut back, 2 bases at V and 4 bases at J, with 11 bases in the middle. DNA for the CDR3: TGTGCCAGCAGCTTAATATTGGCAGGCTATGGCTACACCTTC. Translated: CASSLILAGYGYTF.

Concerning this clone itself: The junction does not match germline at one end; this may be a read error. The chain couples TRBV7-7 to TRBJ2-1; 7 bases map to TRBD2. Germline V gives CDR1 SSHAT, CDR2 FNYEAQ (reference sequence). The CDR3 length is 15 residues. The CDR3 sequence is CASSPGRPSYNEQFF. CDR3 sequence (DNA): TGTGCTAGCAGCCCCGGGAGGCCCTCCTACAATGAGCAGTTCTTC.

This sequence joins TRBV6-5 and TRBJ2-5; D may be TRBD1 (6 bases). The germline V gene has CDR1 MNHEY and CDR2 SVGAGI. The CDR3 contains 15 residues. Trimming stripped 6 bases from V and 0 bases from J, with 14 bases between. For the CDR3, the DNA is TGTGCCAGCAGGCCCGGGACATTGTACCAAGAGACCCAGTACTTC. Translation gives CASRPGTLYQETQYF.

The chain carries TRBV15 and TRBJ2-3; D is perhaps TRBD1 (5 bases). CDR1 is LNHNV and CDR2 is YYDKDF in the germline V gene (reference sequence). The CDR3 is made up of 18 amino acids. V shed 0 bases and J shed 1 base, with 17 bases lying between them. CDR3 in DNA: TGTGCCACCAGCAGAGATTTAAAGGGGTGGTCGCGCACAGATACGCAGTATTTT. Its translation is CATSRDLKGWSRTDTQYF.

V usage is TRBV7-3 and J usage is TRBJ2-5; TRBD1 aligns across 9 bases. V shed 2 bases and J 3 bases; nucleotides not matched to a gene: 4. CDR1 and CDR2 from the germline V gene are SGHTA and FQGTGA. The CDR3 has 15 amino acids. CDR3 protein: CASSLGQGREETQYF. DNA for the CDR3: TGTGCCAGCAGCTTAGGACAGGGGAGGGAAGAGACCCAGTACTTC.

The CDR3 region is CASSSRDYKGPQHF. The DNA of the CDR3 is TGTGCCAGCAGCTCCCGGGACTACAAGGGGCCCCAGCATTTT. This chain connects TRBV5-8 to TRBJ1-5; possibly TRBD1 for D (5 bases). The CDR3 has 14 amino acids. Germline V CDR1 and CDR2: SGHTS, YDEGEE. Trimming stripped 3 bases from V and 9 bases from J, with 16 bases between. The variable domain in full, with the rest retrieved from reference TRBV5-8 and TRBJ1-5, is EAGVTQSPTHLIKTRGQQATLRCSPISGHTSVYWYQQALGLGLQFLLWYDEGEERNRGNFPPRFSGRQFPNYSSELNVNALELEDSALYLCASSSRDYKGPQHFGDGTRLSIL.

J is TRBJ1-5 and V is TRBV2; D unclear. The CDR3 runs to 15 residues. Trimming removed 5 bases from V and 0 bases from J, with 11 bases in between. Germline values: CDR1 SNHLY, CDR2 FYNNEI. DNA of the CDR3: TGTGCCAGCAGTTTAGGACTCCTTAGCAATCAGCCCCAGCATTTT. This gives the protein CASSLGLLSNQPQHF. The full variable domain, rest sourced from reference TRBV2 and TRBJ1-5, is EPEVTQTPSHQVTQMGQEVILRCVPISNHLYFYWYRQILGQKVEFLVSFYNNEISEKSEIFDDQFSVERPDGSNFTLKIRSTKLEDSAMYFCASSLGLLSNQPQHFGDGTRLSIL.

The CDR3 coding sequence is TGTGCCAGCAGTTATGGGGGGAGGGCCAACACCGGGGAGCTGTTTTTT. Amino acids: CASSYGGRANTGELFF. The chain combines TRBV6-5 with TRBJ2-2, with 7 bases aligning to TRBD2. This CDR3 comprises 16 residues. V was pared by 3 bases and J by 2 bases, with 6 bases of the junction left unmatched. Germline V gene sequence: CDR1 MNHEY, CDR2 SVGAGI.